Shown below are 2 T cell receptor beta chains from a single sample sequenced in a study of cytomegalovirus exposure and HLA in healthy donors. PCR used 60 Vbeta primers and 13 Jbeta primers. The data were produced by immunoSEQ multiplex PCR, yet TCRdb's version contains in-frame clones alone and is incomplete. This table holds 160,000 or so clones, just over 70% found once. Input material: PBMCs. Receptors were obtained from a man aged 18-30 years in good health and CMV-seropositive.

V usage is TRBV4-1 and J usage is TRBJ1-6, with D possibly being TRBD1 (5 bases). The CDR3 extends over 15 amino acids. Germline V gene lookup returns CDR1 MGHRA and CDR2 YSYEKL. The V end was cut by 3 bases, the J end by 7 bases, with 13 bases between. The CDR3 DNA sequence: TGCGCCAGCAGCCATGTCGGGGGGAACAATTCACCCCTCCACTTT. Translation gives CASSHVGGNNSPLHF.

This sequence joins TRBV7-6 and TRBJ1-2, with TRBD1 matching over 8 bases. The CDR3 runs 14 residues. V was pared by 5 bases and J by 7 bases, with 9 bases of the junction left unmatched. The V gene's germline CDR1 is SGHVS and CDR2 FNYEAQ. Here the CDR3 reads CASSPDRVSSGYTF. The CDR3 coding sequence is TGTGCCAGCAGCCCGGACAGGGTGAGCTCTGGCTACACCTTC.